A single sample is the source of the 4 T cell receptor beta chains below, sequenced in a study of T-cell reconstitution after alpha-beta-depleted transplantation in children. Library preparation (for TCRbeta) was performed with unique molecular identifiers. TCRdb recomputed calls from the PCR reads with MiXCR, one row per CDR3 protein. The sample includes around 530,000 distinct CDR3 sequences, 32% of them seen just once. This specimen was PBMCs from the stem cell graft donor, taken from the stem cell graft. The origin of the receptors is a human donor who donated a stem cell graft to a child with aplastic anemia.

This clonotype was counted a few times. V is TRBV6-1 and J is TRBJ1-2, with 10 bases fitting TRBD1. This CDR3 region has 15 residues. The junction had 13 bases not matched to a gene; V was cut back by 9 bases and J by 6 bases. The germline V gene has CDR1 MNHNS and CDR2 SASEGT. CDR3 residues: CASLPGQGRGDGYTF. CDR3 sequence (DNA): TGTGCCAGTCTTCCGGGACAGGGGAGAGGGGATGGCTACACCTTC.

This clonotype was detected only a few times. V usage is TRBV9 and J usage is TRBJ2-1; TRBD1 aligns across 10 bases. The CDR3 extends over 16 amino acids. Losses at the gene ends were 3 bases for V and 5 bases for J; bases not matched to a gene: 8. Germline assignment: CDR1 SGDLS and CDR2 YYNGEE. CDR3 in DNA: TGTGCCAGCAGCGACTCCCGGGACAGGGGTAACAATGAGCAGTTCTTC. Translating gives CASSDSRDRGNNEQFF.

This clonotype has just a few counts. The chain couples TRBV7-2 to TRBJ2-7, with 11 bases aligning to TRBD2. The junction had 6 bases not matched to a gene; V was cut back by 1 base and J by 7 bases. Germline V lookup: CDR1 SGHTA, CDR2 FQGNSA. The CDR3 is 15 amino acids. The CDR3 loop reads CASSLDVASGREQYF. Here the CDR3 DNA reads TGTGCCAGCAGCTTAGATGTCGCTAGCGGGAGGGAGCAGTACTTC.

A few counts support this clonotype. The chain is built from TRBV3-1 and TRBJ2-3; D might be TRBD2 (5 bases). The V end was cut by 1 base, the J end by 4 bases, with 21 bases between. The CDR3 totals 18 residues. Germline V gene data show CDR1 as LGHDT and CDR2 as YNNKEL (reference sequence). The CDR3 coding sequence is TGTGCCAGCAGCCAAGTATTTTGGTCCGGCCAGGAGGCAGATACGCAGTATTTT. Its translation is CASSQVFWSGQEADTQYF.